A single sample gave rise to the 32 T cell receptor beta chains below, sequenced in a study of T cells in Graves' hyperthyroidism and ophthalmopathy (dated by TCRdb to about 2019). To prepare the library, multiplex PCR was applied. Sequencing was performed on an Illumina HiSeq 2000. The TCR beta CDR3 regions were amplified from the RNA transcripts. The first round of RT-PCR for the TCR CDR3 was performed with the HTBI primer set and the Qiagen OneStep RT-PCR kit. Through fastp at Q25 and MiXCR, TCRdb rebuilt clones from the public reads, retaining in-frame beta chains. Rows are unified per CDR3 protein, each entry keeping the most common DNA and genes. The sample has 560,000 or so distinct CDR3 sequences on record, around 46% of them singletons. The ten largest clones capture nearly 8.5% of the sample. Material for sequencing was peripheral blood or thyroid tissue (not recorded which). These receptors all come from a woman between 18 and 29 years old with Graves' hyperthyroidism. Donor details come from another sample of the same person, matched by shared clones.

On this clonotype itself: The CDR3 does not end in the conserved phenylalanine or tryptophan, so this is likely a read error. The V gene is TRBV20-1, the J gene TRBJ2-5; the match to TRBD2 covers 7 bases. V gave up 2 bases and J gave up 4 bases; unmatched junction bases: 4. Germline values: CDR1 DFQATT, CDR2 SNEGSKA (reference sequence). The CDR3 spans 13 residues. The CDR3 protein is CSARPRLAETQYL. Here the CDR3 DNA reads TGCAGTGCTAGACCCAGACTAGCAGAGACCCAGTACCTC.

This clonotype showed up many times. The V gene is TRBV10-3, the J gene TRBJ1-5, with D hard to call. The V end lost 2 bases, the J end lost 4 bases, and 6 bases lay between the germline ends. The CDR3 is made up of 13 amino acids. Germline loops: CDR1 ENHRY, CDR2 SYGVKD. The CDR3 loop reads CAISERENQPQHF. The CDR3 bases are TGTGCCATCAGTGAGCGTGAAAATCAGCCCCAGCATTTT.

This clonotype was detected many times. The chain combines TRBV15 with TRBJ1-5; 9 nucleotides line up with TRBD1. J lost 6 bases, V lost 4 bases, and 4 bases had no gene match. CDR3 length equals 14 residues. Germline lookup yields CDR1 LNHNV and CDR2 YYDKDF (reference sequence). CDR3: CATSMRDRAQPQHF. As DNA, the CDR3 is TGTGCCACCAGCATGCGGGACAGGGCTCAGCCCCAGCATTTT.

This chain connects TRBV6-6 to TRBJ2-5; D remains unclear. Between the trimmed V and J ends, which lost 4 bases and 1 base, there was a span of 19 bases. CDR1 and CDR2 (germline): MNHNY, SVGAGI (reference sequence). This CDR3 has 17 residues. CDR3 sequence (DNA): TGTGCCAGCAGTTCCCTGTCCGGACCGTTACTCCAAGAGACCCAGTACTTC. As protein: CASSSLSGPLLQETQYF.

The V call is TRBV7-9, the J call TRBJ1-2; TRBD1 agrees at 10 bases. This CDR3 is built from 15 residues. Per germline, CDR1 SEHNR and CDR2 FQNEAQ (reference sequence). Germline trimming cut 4 bases from V and 8 bases from J; bases unmatched to any gene: 10. The CDR3 protein is CASSSIRDRGGGYTF. CDR3 nucleotide sequence: TGTGCCAGCAGCTCCATCAGGGACAGGGGAGGAGGCTACACCTTC.

This clonotype was picked up one time. This chain joins TRBV20-1 and TRBJ1-1, with D possibly matching TRBD1 (5 bases). Trimming stripped 6 bases from V and 7 bases from J, with 18 bases between. CDR3 size: 13 residues. Germline V gene data show CDR1 as DFQATT and CDR2 as SNEGSKA (reference sequence). The CDR3, as DNA: TGCAGTGCCCGAAAAGTCGACAGAGATGAAGCTTTCTTT. Translating it yields CSARKVDRDEAFF.

J is TRBJ2-7 and V is TRBV13, with 9 bases lining up with TRBD1. The CDR3 has 15 residues. Germline V gives CDR1 PRHDT, CDR2 FYEKMQ (reference sequence). J lost 3 bases, V lost 5 bases, and 8 bases had no gene match. The CDR3 DNA reads as TGTGCCAGCAGCACTACGGGACAGGGTCTCTACGAGCAGTACTTC. Translation gives CASSTTGQGLYEQYF.

The rearrangement links TRBV15 to TRBJ1-5; tentative D call: TRBD1 (5 bases). Trimming pared 3 bases from V and 4 bases from J, leaving 10 bases between. The CDR3 covers 14 residues. Germline CDR1 LNHNV, CDR2 YYDKDF (reference sequence). The CDR3 region is CATSREWGNQPQHF. In DNA form, the CDR3 reads TGTGCCACCAGCAGGGAGTGGGGGAATCAGCCCCAGCATTTT.

This clonotype was detected once. The chain couples TRBV10-2 to TRBJ1-2; TRBD1 might be the D (5 bases). Trimming stripped 7 bases from V and 6 bases from J, with 24 bases between. This CDR3 has 16 amino acids. In germline, CDR1 is WSHSY, CDR2 SAAADI. The CDR3 region is CASKSSSSGGLNGYTF. CDR3 nucleotides: TGCGCCAGCAAGAGTTCATCCAGTGGGGGTTTAAATGGCTACACCTTC.

The gene calls are TRBV6-5 and TRBJ1-5; 10 nucleotides agree with TRBD1. V was pared by 4 bases and J by 11 bases, with 5 bases of the junction left unmatched. Germline V gene sequence: CDR1 MNHEY, CDR2 SVGAGI. This CDR3 has 13 residues. DNA for the CDR3: TGTGCCAGCAGTTTGACAGGGGGCCAGACCCAGCATTTT. It encodes CASSLTGGQTQHF.

The V gene is TRBV7-1, the J gene TRBJ1-5, with D possibly TRBD1 on 5 matching bases. TRBV7-1 is filed as an ORF, its function uncertain. The CDR3 spans 17 residues. The V end was cut by 5 bases, the J end by 2 bases, with 19 bases between. The CDR3 protein is CASSPRGEGYGNQPQHF. For the CDR3, the DNA is TGTGCCAGCAGCCCCCGGGGGGAGGGATACGGCAATCAGCCCCAGCATTTT.

This chain connects TRBV25-1 to TRBJ1-2; 8 nucleotides match TRBD1. Germline CDR1 is MGHDK and CDR2 is SYGVNS. This CDR3 region has 13 residues. In nucleotides, the CDR3 is TGTGCTAGAGATCTGGACAGGGCGGATGGCTACACCTTC. Translation: CARDLDRADGYTF.

This clonotype has only one observation. The rearrangement uses TRBV7-9 and TRBJ1-1; tentatively, D is TRBD1 (5 bases). Trimming took off 9 bases at V and 3 bases at J, with 11 bases between the two ends. The CDR3 length is 12 residues. Germline V gene sequence: CDR1 SEHNR, CDR2 FQNEAQ (reference sequence). The CDR3 spells CARVRAYTEAFF. DNA of the CDR3: TGTGCCAGGGTCAGGGCTTACACTGAAGCTTTCTTT.

V gene TRBV2 combines with J gene TRBJ1-2; the D gene is possibly TRBD1 (6 bases). Trimming took 8 bases from V and 7 from J, leaving 23 bases between them. The CDR3 is 15 residues long. Germline V CDR1 and CDR2: SNHLY, FYNNEI. The CDR3 region is CASGHPGVSEPGYTF. CDR3 nucleotides: TGTGCCAGCGGGCACCCAGGGGTCTCGGAGCCTGGCTACACCTTC. Together with reference TRBV2 and TRBJ1-2, the CDR3 gives the full variable domain: EPEVTQTPSHQVTQMGQEVILRCVPISNHLYFYWYRQILGQKVEFLVSFYNNEISEKSEIFDDQFSVERPDGSNFTLKIRSTKLEDSAMYFCASGHPGVSEPGYTFGSGTRLTVV.

This clonotype was counted ten times or more. At one end, the junction sequence differs from germline, possibly due to a read error. The chain has TRBV7-7 and TRBJ1-5, with 8 bases aligning to TRBD1. Germline values: CDR1 SSHAT, CDR2 FNYEAQ (reference sequence). This CDR3 contains 18 residues. For the CDR3, the DNA is TGTGCTAGCAGCTTAGCGAGGAGGAGGACAGGGCAGTCTCAGCCCCAGCATTTT. It translates to CASSLARRRTGQSQPQHF.

This clonotype has a count of ten or more. The chain joins TRBV2 to TRBJ1-1; 9 nucleotides match TRBD1. Looked up from germline, CDR1 is SNHLY and CDR2 is FYNNEI. This CDR3 has 13 amino acids. After removal of 5 bases from V and 11 bases from J, the junction contained 9 bases not matched to a gene. CDR3 in DNA: TGTGCCAGCAGTTTACAGGGGGCAAGCGAGGCTTTCTTT. Its protein is CASSLQGASEAFF.

This clonotype was seen many times. J is TRBJ1-5 and V is TRBV20-1; D might be TRBD1 (5 bases). The CDR3 is made up of 13 amino acids. The V gene's germline CDR1 is DFQATT and CDR2 SNEGSKA (reference sequence). Trimming pared 6 bases from V and 1 base from J, leaving 10 bases between. The CDR3 protein is CSAVRDSNQPQHF. For the CDR3, the DNA is TGCAGTGCAGTCAGGGACAGCAATCAGCCCCAGCATTTT.

This rearrangement joins TRBV9 to TRBJ1-1; 9 bases line up with TRBD1. Germline V gene lookup returns CDR1 SGDLS and CDR2 YYNGEE. V trimming: 2 bases; J trimming: 6 bases; junction bases outside the gene matches: 11. The CDR3 length is 16 residues. The CDR3 region is CASSVARQGGPAEAFF. In DNA, the CDR3 is TGTGCCAGCAGCGTGGCGAGACAGGGGGGCCCCGCTGAAGCTTTCTTT.

Remarks on this clonotype: This may arise from a read error, as a much more abundant clone is one base away. The chain has TRBV7-2 and TRBJ1-1, with 8 bases lining up with TRBD1. Germline loops: CDR1 SGHTA, CDR2 FQGNSA. The CDR3 consists of 13 residues. Unmatched junction bases numbered 5, after V lost 5 bases and J lost 6 bases. This CDR3 reads CASSPTDRAEAFF. As DNA, the CDR3 is TGTGCCAGCAGCCCGACGGACAGGGCTGAAGCTTTCTTT.

This clonotype showed up many times. The chain uses TRBV29-1 and TRBJ2-7, with D possibly being TRBD1 or TRBD2 (5 bases each). The CDR3 covers 13 residues. Looked up from germline, CDR1 is SQVTM and CDR2 is ANQGSEA. The V end lost 4 bases, the J end lost 6 bases, and 16 bases lay between the germline ends. CDR3: CSVGSGATGEQYF. Written as DNA, the CDR3 is TGCAGCGTTGGTTCCGGGGCCACTGGCGAGCAGTACTTC.

This clonotype has a handful of counts. The chain has TRBV7-9 and TRBJ2-5, with 7 bases aligning to TRBD2. The CDR3 contains 17 residues. Germline CDR1 SEHNR, CDR2 FQNEAQ (reference sequence). J lost 6 bases, V lost 5 bases, and 18 bases had no gene match. CDR3 region: CASSQDKASGHKKTQYF. The CDR3 DNA sequence: TGTGCCAGCAGCCAAGATAAGGCTAGCGGACACAAGAAGACCCAGTACTTC.

This clonotype was found a few times. The chain joins TRBV6-1 to TRBJ2-2; D remains unclear. CDR1 MNHNS and CDR2 SASEGT come from the germline V gene. CDR3 length: 14 residues. Deletions cut 5 bases from V and 3 bases from J, with 10 bases between. CDR3 amino acids: CASSLEPDTGELFF. As DNA, the CDR3 is TGTGCCAGCAGTCTTGAACCTGACACCGGGGAGCTGTTTTTT.

The sample holds many counts of this clonotype. The chain combines TRBV7-3 with TRBJ2-5; D remains ambiguous. CDR3 length: 15 amino acids. Germline lookup yields CDR1 SGHTA and CDR2 FQGTGA. The V end was cut by 2 bases, the J end by 0 bases, with 10 bases between. The CDR3 here is CASSLVPSNQETQYF. In DNA, the CDR3 is TGTGCCAGCAGCTTAGTACCCTCCAACCAAGAGACCCAGTACTTC.

The chain is built from TRBV10-3 and TRBJ2-7, with D possibly TRBD2 on 7 matching bases. The CDR3 runs 12 residues. The germline CDR1 and CDR2 sequences are ENHRY and SYGVKD. V shed 3 bases and J shed 6 bases, with 9 bases lying between them. This CDR3 reads CAISDGGREQYF. Here the CDR3 DNA reads TGTGCCATCAGTGACGGGGGGCGCGAGCAGTACTTC.

The chain uses TRBV20-1 and TRBJ2-2; no definite D call. Per the germline V gene, CDR1 is DFQATT and CDR2 is SNEGSKA (reference sequence). Trimming took off 5 bases at V and 2 bases at J, with 9 bases between the two ends. The CDR3 has 13 residues. Here the CDR3 reads CSAGTKNTGELFF. CDR3 in DNA: TGCAGTGCTGGTACTAAAAACACCGGGGAGCTGTTTTTT.

This clonotype was observed many times. This rearrangement joins TRBV7-3 to TRBJ1-1, with TRBD1 identical over 8 bases. This CDR3 has 14 residues. Germline CDR1 SGHTA, CDR2 FQGTGA. V lost 3 bases, J lost 3 bases, and 3 bases stayed unmatched. Written as DNA, the CDR3 is TGTGCCAGCAGCTTTGGGACAGGAGACACTGAAGCTTTCTTT. Translation gives CASSFGTGDTEAFF. Full variable domain (outside the CDR3, taken from reference TRBV7-3 and TRBJ1-1): GAGVSQTPSNKVTEKGKYVELRCDPISGHTALYWYRQSLGQGPEFLIYFQGTGAADDSGLPNDRFFAVRPEGSVSTLKIQRTERGDSAVYLCASSFGTGDTEAFFGQGTRLTVV.

The table lists this clonotype with a few counts. The J gene is TRBJ1-2, the V gene TRBV7-2; 10 positions agree with TRBD1. The CDR3 has 15 amino acids. The germline CDR1 and CDR2 sequences are SGHTA and FQGNSA. Germline trimming cut 5 bases from V and 8 bases from J; bases unmatched to any gene: 11. The CDR3 nucleotides read TGTGCCAGCAGCCCAGACAGGGGGCTTCCTATCGGCTACACCTTC. Protein sequence: CASSPDRGLPIGYTF.

In this sample, this clonotype turned up a few times. The chain carries TRBV7-9 and TRBJ1-5; weak D call: TRBD1 (6 bases). Germline CDR1 and CDR2: SEHNR and FQNEAQ (reference sequence). The CDR3 length is 15 residues. V was clipped by 5 bases and J by 6 bases, with 17 bases between them. The chain's CDR3 is CASSPGAYEGQPQHF. The DNA for the CDR3 is TGTGCCAGCAGCCCGGGGGCCTACGAGGGTCAGCCCCAGCATTTT.

Points on this clonotype: One end of the junction fails to match germline, which may point to a read error. The chain links TRBV7-2 to TRBJ2-7; 7 nucleotides line up with TRBD1. CDR1 is SGHTA, CDR2 FQGNSA, per germline. This CDR3 region has 15 residues. The CDR3 reads CASSPTDRAAYEQYF. CDR3 DNA: TGCGCCAGCAGCCCCACCGACAGGGCGGCCTACGAGCAGTACTTC.

Many counts were recorded for this clonotype. This chain joins TRBV29-1 and TRBJ1-2; tentatively, D is TRBD1 (5 bases). This CDR3 has 13 residues. CDR1 and CDR2 from the germline V gene are SQVTM and ANQGSEA. The ends were cut back, 4 bases at V and 4 bases at J, with 13 bases in the middle. The DNA for the CDR3 is TGCAGCGTTGGTTCAGGGAGAGGCTATGGCTACACCTTC. Residues: CSVGSGRGYGYTF.

Ten or more counts support this clonotype. The genes are TRBV14 and TRBJ2-5; D assignment may be TRBD1 or TRBD2 (5 bases each). V lost 5 bases to trimming and J lost 4 bases, with 11 bases between them. Looked up from germline, CDR1 is SGHDN and CDR2 is FVKESK. This CDR3 comprises 13 residues. This CDR3 is CASSLTRGETQYF. The CDR3 coding sequence is TGTGCCAGCAGCTTGACGAGGGGAGAGACCCAGTACTTC.

Points on this clonotype: A much larger clone lies one base from this, so it may be a read error. The chain combines TRBV2 with TRBJ1-6, with D perhaps TRBD1 (5 bases). The CDR3 contains 15 residues. Germline CDR1 and CDR2: SNHLY and FYNNEI. V gave up 4 bases and J gave up 6 bases, with 13 bases separating them. CDR3 nucleotide sequence: TGTGCCAGCAGTGGATTGGGGGTAGCTAATTCACCCCTCCACTTT. This encodes CASSGLGVANSPLHF. The whole variable domain, filled in from reference TRBV2 and TRBJ1-6, reads EPEVTQTPSHQVTQMGQEVILRCVPISNHLYFYWYRQILGQKVEFLVSFYNNEISEKSEIFDDQFSVERPDGSNFTLKIRSTKLEDSAMYFCASSGLGVANSPLHFGNGTRLTVT.